A selection of T cell receptor beta chains follows, all from one sample in a study of response to subunit inactivated influenza vaccine. From the RT-PCR reads, TCRdb called clonotypes with MiXCR, one entry per CDR3 protein. The sample contains fewer than 600,000 distinct CDR3 sequences, around 7.7% of which appear only once. The sequenced sample was PBMCs from blood, obtained 23 months after vaccination. The receptors here all came from a man aged 45 to 75 who received an inactivated influenza vaccine. CDR3s include the opening cysteine and the closing phenylalanine or tryptophan. Fields, in order: clone size, D gene, V gene, J gene, CDR3 DNA, CDR3 protein. A D gene is named only where the DNA matches it firmly. Expanded clones get a size class; other rows say once, few or many, or leave the size out.

abundance: few
d_gene: TRBD2
v_gene: TRBV9
j_gene: TRBJ2-5
CDR3nt: TGTGCCAGCAGTGTAGCGGGGAGGGCAGAGACCCAGTACTTC
CDR3aa: CASSVAGRAETQYF

abundance: few
d_gene: .
v_gene: TRBV12-3/TRBV12-4
j_gene: TRBJ2-1
CDR3nt: TGTGCCAGCAGTCCGACGACTAGTCCCACTGAGCAGTTCTTC
CDR3aa: CASSPTTSPTEQFF

abundance: few
d_gene: .
v_gene: TRBV9
j_gene: TRBJ2-7
CDR3nt: TGTGCCAGCAGCGTAGGACGAGGGCCTTACTACGAGCAGTACTTC
CDR3aa: CASSVGRGPYYEQYF

abundance: .
d_gene: TRBD1
v_gene: TRBV10-3
j_gene: TRBJ2-7
CDR3nt: TGTGCCATCAGGGCCGACAGGGAACCGGGGTACGAGCAGTACTTC
CDR3aa: CAIRADREPGYEQYF

abundance: .
d_gene: TRBD2
v_gene: TRBV5-6
j_gene: TRBJ2-3
CDR3nt: TGTGCCAGCAGCTTGTCGCGGGAGTGGGTAGATACGCAGTATTTT
CDR3aa: CASSLSREWVDTQYF

abundance: few
d_gene: .
v_gene: TRBV4-2
j_gene: TRBJ2-1
CDR3nt: TGTGCCAGCAGCCAATTCGAAGAGCGGAATGAGCAGTTCTTC
CDR3aa: CASSQFEERNEQFF

abundance: few
d_gene: .
v_gene: TRBV20-1
j_gene: TRBJ2-5
CDR3nt: TGCAGTGCTCGACCTACGGGAAAAGAGACCCAGTACTTC
CDR3aa: CSARPTGKETQYF

abundance: .
d_gene: TRBD2
v_gene: TRBV27
j_gene: TRBJ2-5
CDR3nt: TGTGCCAGCAGTTCTCGACTAGCGGGAAGGGAGACCCAGTACTTC
CDR3aa: CASSSRLAGRETQYF

abundance: many
d_gene: .
v_gene: TRBV12-3/TRBV12-4
j_gene: TRBJ1-5
CDR3nt: TGTGCCAGCAGTTTAGAAGGGGGAATTCAGCCCCAGCATTTT
CDR3aa: CASSLEGGIQPQHF

abundance: many
d_gene: .
v_gene: TRBV7-2
j_gene: TRBJ2-7
CDR3nt: TGTGCCAGCAGCTTAGATGCAGGTTCCTACGAGCAGTACTTC
CDR3aa: CASSLDAGSYEQYF

abundance: few
d_gene: .
v_gene: TRBV7-2
j_gene: TRBJ2-6
CDR3nt: TGTGCCAGCAGCTTAGTTGGGACACCTTCTGGGGCCAACGTCCTGACTTTC
CDR3aa: CASSLVGTPSGANVLTF

abundance: .
d_gene: TRBD1
v_gene: TRBV27
j_gene: TRBJ2-7
CDR3nt: TGTGCCAGCAGTTCAGGAAAAGCAGGGGGCCACGAGCAGTACTTC
CDR3aa: CASSSGKAGGHEQYF

abundance: many
d_gene: TRBD1
v_gene: TRBV12-3/TRBV12-4
j_gene: TRBJ2-7
CDR3nt: TGTGCCAGCAGTCCCCCCGGGACAGGGGCCGAGCAGTACTTC
CDR3aa: CASSPPGTGAEQYF

abundance: .
d_gene: TRBD1
v_gene: TRBV19
j_gene: TRBJ2-7
CDR3nt: TGTGCCAGCGCTGGGACAGGGGACTACGAGCAGTACTTC
CDR3aa: CASAGTGDYEQYF

abundance: .
d_gene: .
v_gene: TRBV10-3
j_gene: TRBJ2-3
CDR3nt: TGTGCCACTGCGCCCTCCGTTGGAGTATCCACAGATACGCAGTATTTT
CDR3aa: CATAPSVGVSTDTQYF

abundance: .
d_gene: .
v_gene: TRBV6-5
j_gene: TRBJ1-6
CDR3nt: TGTGCCAGCAGTTACTCCCAGTTAAATTCACCCCTCCACTTT
CDR3aa: CASSYSQLNSPLHF

abundance: few
d_gene: .
v_gene: TRBV20-1
j_gene: TRBJ2-5
CDR3nt: TGCAGTGCCAGGCGAAGCGGGCAAGAGACCCAGTACTTC
CDR3aa: CSARRSGQETQYF

abundance: few
d_gene: .
v_gene: TRBV3-1
j_gene: TRBJ2-7
CDR3nt: TGTGCCAGCAGCCAGTCCGGGGCTAGCACTTCCTACGAGCAGTACTTC
CDR3aa: CASSQSGASTSYEQYF

abundance: many
d_gene: .
v_gene: TRBV5-1
j_gene: TRBJ2-5
CDR3nt: TGCGCCAGCAGTCGGGGTGCGGAGACCCAGTACTTC
CDR3aa: CASSRGAETQYF

abundance: many
d_gene: .
v_gene: TRBV24-1
j_gene: TRBJ1-5
CDR3nt: TGTGCCACGAAAGGACAGTCCGTGAATTATAGCAATCAGCCCCAGCATTTT
CDR3aa: CATKGQSVNYSNQPQHF

abundance: many
d_gene: .
v_gene: TRBV24-1
j_gene: TRBJ2-6
CDR3nt: TGTGCCACCAGTGATGGATCCCGGGGCGCCTCCTCTGGGGCCAACGTCCTGACTTTC
CDR3aa: CATSDGSRGASSGANVLTF

abundance: .
d_gene: TRBD1
v_gene: TRBV18
j_gene: TRBJ1-1
CDR3nt: TGTGCCAGCTCACAGACCAGGGGGCGAATTGAAGCTTTCTTT
CDR3aa: CASSQTRGRIEAFF

abundance: many
d_gene: TRBD2
v_gene: TRBV6-1
j_gene: TRBJ2-7
CDR3nt: TGTGCCAGCAGTACGGGACTAGCGGGGGGATACGAGCAGTACTTC
CDR3aa: CASSTGLAGGYEQYF

abundance: .
d_gene: .
v_gene: TRBV4-3
j_gene: TRBJ2-2
CDR3nt: TGCGCCAGCAGCCAAGGATGGGTCGGGGAGCTGTTTTTT
CDR3aa: CASSQGWVGELFF

abundance: .
d_gene: TRBD2
v_gene: TRBV20-1
j_gene: TRBJ2-3
CDR3nt: TGCAGTGCTAGACTTCTAGCGGGGGGTTTGGTGGATACGCAGTATTTT
CDR3aa: CSARLLAGGLVDTQYF

abundance: .
d_gene: .
v_gene: TRBV5-1
j_gene: TRBJ2-1
CDR3nt: TGCGCCAGCAGAGCCGGGCCGAGCTCCTACAATGAGCAGTTCTTC
CDR3aa: CASRAGPSSYNEQFF

abundance: many
d_gene: .
v_gene: TRBV29-1
j_gene: TRBJ2-1
CDR3nt: TGCAGCGTTGAAGACGGGTTATACAATGAGCAGTTCTTC
CDR3aa: CSVEDGLYNEQFF

abundance: .
d_gene: TRBD1
v_gene: TRBV29-1
j_gene: TRBJ2-1
CDR3nt: TGCAGCGTTGAGTTGGTGGACAGGGACAATGAGCAGTTCTTC
CDR3aa: CSVELVDRDNEQFF

abundance: few
d_gene: .
v_gene: TRBV11-2
j_gene: TRBJ2-3
CDR3nt: TGTGCCAGCAGCTTAGGGGGACTGGCGCAGTATTTT
CDR3aa: CASSLGGLAQYF

abundance: many
d_gene: TRBD2
v_gene: TRBV3-1
j_gene: TRBJ2-3
CDR3nt: TGTGCCAGCAGCCAAGGATGGGGGGGTTGGGGCCGCACAGATACGCAGTATTTT
CDR3aa: CASSQGWGGWGRTDTQYF

abundance: .
d_gene: TRBD1
v_gene: TRBV7-2
j_gene: TRBJ1-4
CDR3nt: TGTGCCAGCAGCCAAGGGACAGTGGGTGAAAAACTGTTTTTT
CDR3aa: CASSQGTVGEKLFF

abundance: few
d_gene: .
v_gene: TRBV28
j_gene: TRBJ2-3
CDR3nt: TGTGCCAGCAGTTTTATTAGCGCATCCACAGATACGCAGTATTTT
CDR3aa: CASSFISASTDTQYF

abundance: .
d_gene: .
v_gene: TRBV28
j_gene: TRBJ2-1
CDR3nt: TGTGCCAGCAGTCGAGGGATCGATGAGCAGTTCTTC
CDR3aa: CASSRGIDEQFF

abundance: .
d_gene: TRBD1
v_gene: TRBV20-1
j_gene: TRBJ2-1
CDR3nt: TGCAGTGCTAGAGAGTCGGGACAGCTAGGTTTC
CDR3aa: CSARESGQLGF

abundance: few
d_gene: TRBD2
v_gene: TRBV12-3/TRBV12-4
j_gene: TRBJ2-2
CDR3nt: TGTGCCAGCAGTCCTCGGACTAGCGGGAGACCCGGGGAGCTGTTTTTT
CDR3aa: CASSPRTSGRPGELFF

abundance: once
d_gene: .
v_gene: TRBV19
j_gene: TRBJ1-5
CDR3nt: TGTGCCAGTGAGGGTGTTTATAGCAATCAGCCCCAGCATTTT
CDR3aa: CASEGVYSNQPQHF

abundance: few
d_gene: TRBD1
v_gene: TRBV7-9
j_gene: TRBJ2-5
CDR3nt: TGTGCCAGCCGGCCCTGGACAGGGGGCCTCGGAGAGACCCAGTACTTC
CDR3aa: CASRPWTGGLGETQYF

abundance: few
d_gene: TRBD2
v_gene: TRBV11-2
j_gene: TRBJ2-2
CDR3nt: TGTGCCAGCAGCTTACGGACTAGCGGGGGGTCAAACACCGGGGAGCTGTTTTTT
CDR3aa: CASSLRTSGGSNTGELFF

abundance: .
d_gene: .
v_gene: TRBV6-2/TRBV6-3
j_gene: TRBJ2-7
CDR3nt: TGTGCCAGCACCCCAGTGGGTTTCTACGAGCAGTACTTC
CDR3aa: CASTPVGFYEQYF

abundance: many
d_gene: TRBD1
v_gene: TRBV7-9
j_gene: TRBJ1-5
CDR3nt: TGTGCCAGCAGCTCTCGGACAGGGGGCAATCAGCCCCAGCATTTT
CDR3aa: CASSSRTGGNQPQHF

abundance: many
d_gene: .
v_gene: TRBV5-1
j_gene: TRBJ2-2
CDR3nt: TGCGCCAGTTCCCCCTCGCCTGCCTCGAACACCGGGGAGCTGTTTTTT
CDR3aa: CASSPSPASNTGELFF

abundance: .
d_gene: TRBD1
v_gene: TRBV29-1
j_gene: TRBJ1-2
CDR3nt: TGCAGCGTTGATGGGACAGAATTGTATGGCTACACCTTC
CDR3aa: CSVDGTELYGYTF